This is a list of T cell receptor beta chains from one sample in a study of CD4+ T cells in melanoma. The repertoire was sequenced with immunoSEQ multiplex PCR; TCRdb's copy has only in-frame clones and lacks some. Of around 100,000 clones listed, about nine tenths are singletons. Sequencing input: peripheral blood. The receptors were gathered from a human donor with melanoma. Each CDR3 is given with its conserved first and last residue. The D gene is left open where the match is weak. The size entry is marked missing in some rows and otherwise reads once, few, many or a size class.

clone_size j_call cdr3_length v_call d_call cdr3_aa cdr3_nt
once TRBJ2-7 14 TRBV18 TRBD2 CASSPASGSYEQYF TGTGCCAGCTCACCAGCGAGCGGGAGCTACGAGCAGTACTTC
. TRBJ2-2 17 TRBV5-4 . CASSLAWWEEGTGELFF TGTGCCAGCAGCTTGGCCTGGTGGGAGGAGGGCACCGGGGAGCTGTTTTTT
. TRBJ1-2 13 TRBV28 TRBD1 CASSGTAVYGYTF TGTGCCAGCAGCGGGACAGCTGTTTATGGCTACACCTTC
. TRBJ2-1 13 TRBV5-4 . CATMGALRNEQFF TGTGCCACGATGGGAGCCTTACGCAATGAGCAGTTCTTC
. TRBJ1-2 13 TRBV11-2 . CASSYRVRNGYTF TGTGCCAGCAGCTACAGGGTGCGAAATGGCTACACCTTC
. TRBJ2-3 14 TRBV29-1 TRBD2 CSVDVPAGSHTQYF TGCAGCGTTGATGTTCCAGCGGGGAGTCATACGCAGTATTTT
. TRBJ1-1 13 TRBV5-4 TRBD1 CASSLTGVTEAFF TGTGCCAGCAGTTTAACAGGGGTTACTGAAGCTTTCTTT
. TRBJ1-2 14 TRBV6-1 . CASATEPTIYGYTF TGTGCCAGCGCAACAGAGCCCACTATCTATGGCTACACCTTC
. TRBJ2-6 20 TRBV4-3 . CASSQDPHRSRGSGANVLTF TGCGCCAGCAGCCAAGATCCCCACAGGTCAAGGGGCTCTGGGGCCAACGTCCTGACTTTC
once TRBJ1-2 14 TRBV5-1 . CASSLETPNYGYTF TGCGCCAGCAGCTTGGAAACGCCGAACTATGGCTACACCTTC
. TRBJ2-1 14 TRBV5-1 . CASSLGAGRNEQFF TGCGCCAGCAGCCTGGGGGCAGGGCGGAATGAGCAGTTCTTC
. TRBJ2-7 15 TRBV4-1 TRBD1 CASSPSRDSSYEQYF TGCGCCAGCAGCCCGTCCCGGGACAGCTCCTACGAGCAGTACTTC
. TRBJ1-1 13 TRBV7-9 TRBD1 CASSPQGGTEAFF TGTGCCAGCAGCCCACAGGGGGGCACTGAAGCTTTCTTT
. TRBJ2-5 12 TRBV7-9 . CASSFKGETQYF TGTGCCAGCAGCTTTAAGGGAGAGACCCAGTACTTC
. TRBJ1-2 15 TRBV7-2 . CASSLWQEILYGYTF TGTGCCAGCAGCTTGTGGCAGGAGATTCTCTATGGCTACACCTTC
once TRBJ2-5 14 TRBV4-3 . CASSQDTGPGAQYF TGCGCCAGCAGCCAAGATACTGGGCCGGGGGCCCAGTACTTC
. TRBJ1-2 11 TRBV6-1 . CASSEWDTIIF TGTGCCAGCAGTGAATGGGACACCATTATCTTC
. TRBJ2-3 16 TRBV5-1 . CASSPAGHEKRDTQYF TGCGCCAGCAGCCCGGCGGGACATGAGAAACGAGATACGCAGTATTTT
. TRBJ2-5 11 TRBV20-1 . CSLMGGETQYF TGCTCCCTGATGGGGGGAGAGACCCAGTACTTC
. TRBJ1-1 14 TRBV28 . CASSLPTGRTEAFF TGTGCCAGCAGTTTACCCACAGGGCGGACTGAAGCTTTCTTT
. TRBJ1-6 16 TRBV5-1 . CASSEQGLVYNSPLHF TGCGCCAGCAGCGAACAGGGTCTTGTCTATAATTCACCCCTCCACTTT
. TRBJ1-5 16 TRBV12-1 . CASSCGTDNSNQPQHF TGTGCCAGCAGCTGCGGGACGGATAATAGCAATCAGCCCCAGCATTTT
. TRBJ2-4 16 TRBV5-1 TRBD1 CASSPRTGIAKNIQYF TGCGCCAGCAGCCCCAGGACAGGAATAGCCAAAAACATTCAGTACTTC
once TRBJ2-3 11 TRBV5-4 . CASSGGNTQYF TGTGCCAGCAGCGGGGGTAATACGCAGTATTTT
. TRBJ1-2 13 TRBV5-1 . CASSLEQNYGYTF TGCGCCAGCAGCTTAGAACAGAACTATGGCTACACCTTC
. TRBJ2-1 15 TRBV10-1 . CASSESGGSYNEQFF TGCGCCAGCAGTGAATCCGGTGGGTCCTACAATGAGCAGTTCTTC
. TRBJ2-1 15 TRBV18 TRBD2 CASSLLAGEGNEQFF TGTGCCAGCTCCCTTCTAGCGGGGGAGGGCAATGAGCAGTTCTTC
. TRBJ2-3 11 TRBV7-9 . CASSLSGFQYF TGTGCCAGCAGCTTATCGGGTTTTCAGTATTTT
. TRBJ1-2 17 TRBV5-1 . CASSFEGTLNLDYGYTF TGCGCCAGCAGTTTCGAGGGGACCCTTAACTTAGACTATGGCTACACCTTC
. TRBJ2-7 12 TRBV28 . CASGGDTYEQYF TGTGCCAGCGGTGGGGACACCTACGAGCAGTACTTC
. TRBJ2-7 12 TRBV28 TRBD1 CASPGQGGEQYF TGTGCCAGCCCGGGACAGGGCGGCGAGCAGTACTTC
. TRBJ1-5 13 TRBV2 . CASSQKENQPQHF TGTGCCAGCAGTCAGAAGGAGAATCAGCCCCAGCATTTT
. TRBJ1-4 13 TRBV19 . CASSTDPNEKLFF TGTGCCAGTAGTACAGATCCTAATGAAAAACTGTTTTTT
. TRBJ2-5 15 TRBV4-3 TRBD2 CASSRSGEAQETQYF TGCGCCAGCAGCCGGAGCGGGGAGGCCCAAGAGACCCAGTACTTC
. TRBJ2-3 15 TRBV2 . CASSTGTASTDTQYF TGTGCCAGCAGTACAGGGACTGCAAGCACAGATACGCAGTATTTT
. TRBJ2-7 15 TRBV9 . CASSVGDSSSYEQYF TGTGCCAGCAGCGTAGGCGATAGCTCTTCCTACGAGCAGTACTTC
. TRBJ2-5 14 TRBV5-1 . CASSLGAGWETQYF TGCGCCAGCAGCTTGGGAGCAGGCTGGGAGACCCAGTACTTC
. TRBJ2-1 15 TRBV14 . CASSSTGSSYNEQFF TGTGCCAGCAGCTCTACAGGGAGCTCCTACAATGAGCAGTTCTTC
. TRBJ2-7 24 TRBV23-1 TRBD1 CASSQSTPPGQVGRRLFPSFQQYF TGCGCCAGCAGTCAATCAACCCCTCCGGGACAGGTGGGTCGACGACTCTTCCCCTCCTTCCAGCAGTACTTC
. TRBJ2-3 16 TRBV7-3 TRBD2 CASSLGLAGGTDTQYF TGTGCCAGCAGCTTAGGACTAGCGGGAGGCACAGATACGCAGTATTTT
. TRBJ1-6 14 TRBV9 TRBD1 CASSDGTGDSPLHF TGTGCCAGCAGTGACGGGACAGGGGATTCACCCCTCCACTTT